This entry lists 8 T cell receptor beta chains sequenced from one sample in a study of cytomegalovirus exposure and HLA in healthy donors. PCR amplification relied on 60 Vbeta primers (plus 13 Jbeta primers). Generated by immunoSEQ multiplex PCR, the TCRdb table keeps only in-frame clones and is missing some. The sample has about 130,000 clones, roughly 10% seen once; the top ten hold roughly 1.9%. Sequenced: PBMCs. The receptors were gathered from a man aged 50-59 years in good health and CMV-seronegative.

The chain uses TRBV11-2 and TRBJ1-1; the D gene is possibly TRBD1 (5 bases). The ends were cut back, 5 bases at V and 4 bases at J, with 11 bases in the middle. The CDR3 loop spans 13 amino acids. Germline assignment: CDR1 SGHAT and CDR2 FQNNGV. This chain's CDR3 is CASSPQATTEAFF. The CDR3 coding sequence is TGTGCCAGCAGCCCACAGGCTACCACTGAAGCTTTCTTT.

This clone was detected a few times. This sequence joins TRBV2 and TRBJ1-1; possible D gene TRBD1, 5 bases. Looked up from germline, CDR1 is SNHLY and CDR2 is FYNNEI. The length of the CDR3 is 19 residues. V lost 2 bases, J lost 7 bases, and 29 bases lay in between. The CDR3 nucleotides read TGTGCCAGCAGTGAACGGACAAGGTGGGGTTCAGGTGGCGGTAATGAAGCTTTCTTT. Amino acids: CASSERTRWGSGGGNEAFF.

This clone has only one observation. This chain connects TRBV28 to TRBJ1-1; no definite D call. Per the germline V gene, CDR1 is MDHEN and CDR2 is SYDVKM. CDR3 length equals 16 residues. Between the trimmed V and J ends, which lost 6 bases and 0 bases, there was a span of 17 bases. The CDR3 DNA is TGTGCCAGCAGCCGCCCAGTGCGGTCGGTGAACACTGAAGCTTTCTTT. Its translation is CASSRPVRSVNTEAFF. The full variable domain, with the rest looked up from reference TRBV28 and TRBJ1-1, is DVKVTQSSRYLVKRTGEKVFLECVQDMDHENMFWYRQDPGLGLRLIYFSYDVKMKEKGDIPEGYSVSREKKERFSLILESASTNQTSMYLCASSRPVRSVNTEAFFGQGTRLTVV.

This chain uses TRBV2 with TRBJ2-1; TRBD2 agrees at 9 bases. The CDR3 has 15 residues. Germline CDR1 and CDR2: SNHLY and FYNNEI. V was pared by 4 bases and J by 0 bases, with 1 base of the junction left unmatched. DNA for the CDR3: TGTGCCAGCAGTGCGACTAGCGGCTCCTACAATGAGCAGTTCTTC. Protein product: CASSATSGSYNEQFF.

The CDR3, as DNA: TGTGCCAGCAGCGTAGAGGGAGGAAGCTCCTACAATGAGCAGTTCTTC. Translated, it gives CASSVEGGSSYNEQFF. This chain connects TRBV9 to TRBJ2-1; D may be TRBD2 (6 bases). Trimming removed 0 bases from V and 0 bases from J, with 10 bases in between. Germline V gene sequence: CDR1 SGDLS, CDR2 YYNGEE. The CDR3 covers 16 residues.

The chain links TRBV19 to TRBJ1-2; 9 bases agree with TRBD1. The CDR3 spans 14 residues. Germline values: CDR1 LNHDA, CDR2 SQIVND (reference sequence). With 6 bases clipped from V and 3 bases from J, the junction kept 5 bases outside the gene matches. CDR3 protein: CASRRTGEDYGYTF. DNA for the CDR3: TGTGCCAGTAGACGGACAGGGGAGGACTATGGCTACACCTTC.

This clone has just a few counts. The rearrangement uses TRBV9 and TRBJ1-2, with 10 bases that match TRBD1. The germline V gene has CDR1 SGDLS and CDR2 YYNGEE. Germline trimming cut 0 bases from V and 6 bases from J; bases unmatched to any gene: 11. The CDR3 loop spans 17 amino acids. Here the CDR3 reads CASSVDQWGQGRDGYTF. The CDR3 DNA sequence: TGTGCCAGCAGCGTAGACCAGTGGGGACAGGGGAGGGATGGCTACACCTTC.

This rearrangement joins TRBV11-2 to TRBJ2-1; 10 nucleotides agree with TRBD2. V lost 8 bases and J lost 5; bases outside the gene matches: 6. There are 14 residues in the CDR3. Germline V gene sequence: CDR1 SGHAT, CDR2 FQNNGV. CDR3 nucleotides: TGTGCCAGCCGCCTAGCGGGAGCTCACAATGAGCAGTTCTTC. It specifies CASRLAGAHNEQFF.